This is a list of T cell receptor beta chains from one sample in a study of blood T cell repertoires in COVID-19. Sequenced by immunoSEQ multiplex PCR; TCRdb stores in-frame clones only, minus some. The sample includes approximately 470,000 clones, roughly 90% of them seen just once. The sequenced sample was PBMCs or T cells enriched from blood (not recorded which). The receptors derive from a woman aged 18-29 years who had recovered from COVID-19. Both conserved end residues are trimmed from each CDR3. Size values are once, few and many counts, or a class for expanded clones, and some rows have none.

V	size	CDR3
TRBV2	NA	ASSEYGYGYT
TRBV19	NA	ASSVTREDGYEQY
TRBV18	NA	ASYEEQGWERNTEAF
TRBV5-5	NA	ASSREQNQETQY
TRBV7-2	NA	ASSLRERTDTQY
TRBV6-2/TRBV6-3	NA	ASSYAPGGGGPGTDTQY
TRBV27	NA	ASSYRGSNSPLH
TRBV2	NA	ASTGVWSNQPQH
TRBV5-1	NA	ASSLGPGTPNTEAF
TRBV3-1/TRBV3-2	NA	ASSQAIGAAVYGYT
TRBV30	few	AWSGVNTGELF
TRBV19	NA	ASRQEWGDEKLF
TRBV10-3	once	AISETGGGGPQH
TRBV3-1/TRBV3-2	NA	ASSQEPSSYEQY
TRBV5-5	NA	ASSRMTGELLEKLF
TRBV7-8	few	ASSPSVFQETQY
TRBV29-1	once	SVEDLGQGNYGYT
TRBV23-1	NA	ASSQFGGGSTDTQY
TRBV27	NA	ASSTGTSYNEQF
TRBV6-6	NA	ASNTQGGYGYT